The source of this T cell receptor (beta chain) is a study of OX40 agonist ivuxolimab in advanced cancers. Overall study findings and caveats: There was clonal expansion of CD4+ and CD8+ blood T cells by week 6 at 0.1 to 3.0 mg/kg. The study did not work out the antigen specificity of the expanded peripheral T cells.

The CDR3 covers 14 residues. The V gene's germline CDR1 is SNHLY and CDR2 FYNNEI. The junction had 9 bases not matched to a gene; V was cut back by 8 bases and J by 5 bases. The data were produced by immunoSEQ multiplex PCR, yet TCRdb's version contains in-frame clones alone and is incomplete. This table holds some 64,000 clones, just under 85% found once. Patients were excluded for autoimmune disease history or systemic immunosuppression. Worth noting for this clone: Its antigen is unknown.

The sample was CD4+ or CD8+ T cells sorted from blood, taken in a trial of the OX40 agonist ivuxolimab. The V and J genes are TRBV2 and TRBJ1-1; 9 bases match TRBD1. The TCR sequence derives from an adult with an advanced solid tumor such as melanoma, head and neck, liver or kidney cancer. In DNA form, the CDR3 reads TGTGCCAGCTTTTTCCGACAGGGGGGGACTGAAGCTTTCTTT. Protein sequence: CASFFRQGGTEAFF.